This T cell receptor (beta chain) was documented in a study of post-analysis software for immune sequencing data. Carried by the TCR beta cDNA libraries were unique molecular identifiers. TCRdb used MiXCR to reprocess the PCR reads, holding one entry per CDR3 protein. Among around 770,000 distinct CDR3 sequences, around 45% were seen once, and the ten largest hold 4% to 5%. Comment on this clonotype: The target antigen is unknown.

The study's findings and limits: Patients had higher frequencies than controls of about five TRBV segments, including TRBV5-6, TRBV5-1 and TRBV20-1.

The CDR3 has 12 amino acids. Germline CDR1 PRHDT, CDR2 FYEKMQ (reference sequence). Trimming removed 8 bases at V and 8 bases at J, with 15 bases between. Source material: blood. The clonotype was recovered from a girl between 10 and 17 years old with multiple sclerosis. The chain joins TRBV13 to TRBJ1-2; D possibly corresponds to TRBD1 (5 bases). CDR3 protein: CASRRGARGYTF. In DNA, the CDR3 is TGTGCCAGCCGTAGAGGGGCGCGGGGCTACACCTTC.